The present T cell receptor beta chain was sequenced within a study of blood T cells in healthy people across ages. Study-wide results and limits: Leaving the PBMCs unsorted stopped any conclusive comparison of naive versus antigen-experienced cells. Per million T cells, the diversity of TCR beta decreased roughly linearly as age advanced.

Each donor supplied 7.5 to 10 milliliters of peripheral blood. Through a sample-barcoded 5' primer and a J-beta primer mix, a second PCR was run for roughly 7 to 12 cycles. MiXCR, applied by TCRdb to the 5' RACE reads, yields one record per CDR3 protein. The sample contains about 280,000 distinct CDR3 sequences, less than 30% of which appear only once. As regards this clonotype: Antigen: not known.

The sequence came from a woman in her 70s in good health. Sequenced sample: blood.

This CDR3 is CASSQARNEQFF. CDR3 coding DNA: TGTGCCAGCAGCCAGGCTAGGAATGAGCAGTTCTTC. The chain is built from TRBV11-2 and TRBJ2-1; D is undetermined. This CDR3 region has 12 residues. Germline V lookup: CDR1 SGHAT, CDR2 FQNNGV. The germline V and J ends were trimmed by 5 bases and 7 bases, with 9 bases remaining between them.